The 2 T cell receptor beta chains below all came from one sample that was sequenced in a study of blood T cell repertoires in COVID-19. The repertoire was sequenced with immunoSEQ multiplex PCR; TCRdb's copy has only in-frame clones and lacks some. The sample yields about 95,000 clones, about 89% seen once. The sequenced material came from peripheral blood. These receptors were obtained from a human donor in a cohort sampled during active COVID-19.

The chain is built from TRBV15 and TRBJ2-6, with no clear D. This CDR3 contains 14 residues. CDR1 is LNHNV, CDR2 YYDKDF, per germline (reference sequence). V was trimmed by 3 bases and J by 1 base, leaving 4 bases between them. In DNA form, the CDR3 reads TGTGCCACCAGCAGTCTATCTGGGGCCAACGTCCTGACTTTC. This sequence encodes CATSSLSGANVLTF.

This clone was found a few times. Germline and junction disagree at one end, which may indicate a read error. The V gene is TRBV7-7, the J gene TRBJ2-7; TRBD2 matches at 8 bases. The CDR3 sequence is 14 residues long. In germline, CDR1 is SSHAT, CDR2 FNYEAQ (reference sequence). This CDR3 reads CASSPTSDPYEQYF. CDR3 in DNA: TGTGCTAGCAGCCCGACTAGCGACCCCTACGAGCAGTACTTC.